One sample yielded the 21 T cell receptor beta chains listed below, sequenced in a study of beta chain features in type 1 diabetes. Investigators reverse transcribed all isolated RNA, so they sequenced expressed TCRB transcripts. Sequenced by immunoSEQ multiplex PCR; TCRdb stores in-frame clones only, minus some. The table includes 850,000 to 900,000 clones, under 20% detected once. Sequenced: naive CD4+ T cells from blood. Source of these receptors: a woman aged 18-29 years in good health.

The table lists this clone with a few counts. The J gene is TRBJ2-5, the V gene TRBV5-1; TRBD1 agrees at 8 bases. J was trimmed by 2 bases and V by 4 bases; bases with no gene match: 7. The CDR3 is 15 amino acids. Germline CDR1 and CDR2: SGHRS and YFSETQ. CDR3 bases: TGCGCCAGCAGCACGACAGGGGCCGTTCAAGAGACCCAGTACTTC. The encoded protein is CASSTTGAVQETQYF.

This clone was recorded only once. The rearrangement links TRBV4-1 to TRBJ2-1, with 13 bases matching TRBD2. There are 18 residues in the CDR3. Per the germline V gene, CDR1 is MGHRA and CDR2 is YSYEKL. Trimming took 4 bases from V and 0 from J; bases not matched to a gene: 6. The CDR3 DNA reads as TGCGCCAGCAGCCTAACTAGCGGGAGGGCCCTCTCCTACAATGAGCAGTTCTTC. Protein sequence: CASSLTSGRALSYNEQFF.

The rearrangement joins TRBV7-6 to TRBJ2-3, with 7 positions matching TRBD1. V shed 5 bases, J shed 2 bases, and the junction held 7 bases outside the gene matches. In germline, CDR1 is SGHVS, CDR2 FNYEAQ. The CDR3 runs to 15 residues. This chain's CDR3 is CASSRRGQFTDTQYF. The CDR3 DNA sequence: TGTGCCAGCAGCCGCCGGGGACAGTTCACAGATACGCAGTATTTT. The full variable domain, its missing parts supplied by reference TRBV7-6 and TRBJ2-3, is GAGVSQSPRYKVTKRGQDVALRCDPISGHVSLYWYRQALGQGPEFLTYFNYEAQQDKSGLPNDRFSAERPEGSISTLTIQRTEQRDSAMYRCASSRRGQFTDTQYFGPGTRLTVL.

For the CDR3, the DNA is TGCGCCAGTCGACCGGGACAGGGCTTGAGGACCGGGGAGCTGTTTTTT. Protein: CASRPGQGLRTGELFF. V usage is TRBV5-1 and J usage is TRBJ2-2; 9 nucleotides line up with TRBD1. CDR1 and CDR2 (germline): SGHRS, YFSETQ. The CDR3 contains 16 residues. The ends lost 8 bases at V and 5 bases at J; junction bases unmatched: 13.

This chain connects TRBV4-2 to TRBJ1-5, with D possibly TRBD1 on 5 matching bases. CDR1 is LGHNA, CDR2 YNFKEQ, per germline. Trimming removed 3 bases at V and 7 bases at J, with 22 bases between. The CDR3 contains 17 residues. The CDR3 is CASSHLLKGAREQPQHF. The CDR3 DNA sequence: TGTGCCAGCAGCCATCTCTTAAAAGGGGCCCGGGAACAGCCCCAGCATTTT.

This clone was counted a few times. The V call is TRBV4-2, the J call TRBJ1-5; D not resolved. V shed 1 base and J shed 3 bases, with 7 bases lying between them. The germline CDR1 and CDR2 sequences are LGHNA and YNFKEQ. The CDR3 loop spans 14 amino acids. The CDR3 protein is CASSQVLTNQPQHF. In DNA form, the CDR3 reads TGTGCCAGCAGCCAAGTTCTAACCAATCAGCCCCAGCATTTT.

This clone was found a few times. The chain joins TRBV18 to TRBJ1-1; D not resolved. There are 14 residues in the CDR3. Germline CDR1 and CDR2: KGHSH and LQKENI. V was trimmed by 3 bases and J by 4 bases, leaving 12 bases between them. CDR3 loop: CASSPTRSVTEAFF. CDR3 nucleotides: TGTGCCAGCTCACCGACGAGGTCGGTCACTGAAGCTTTCTTT.

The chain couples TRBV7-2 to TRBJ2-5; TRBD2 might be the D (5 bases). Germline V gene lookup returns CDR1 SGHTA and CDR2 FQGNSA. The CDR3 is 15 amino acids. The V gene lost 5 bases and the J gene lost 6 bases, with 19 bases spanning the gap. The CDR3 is CASSPTKEARKTQYF. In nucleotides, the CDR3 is TGTGCCAGCAGCCCGACCAAGGAGGCGAGGAAGACCCAGTACTTC.

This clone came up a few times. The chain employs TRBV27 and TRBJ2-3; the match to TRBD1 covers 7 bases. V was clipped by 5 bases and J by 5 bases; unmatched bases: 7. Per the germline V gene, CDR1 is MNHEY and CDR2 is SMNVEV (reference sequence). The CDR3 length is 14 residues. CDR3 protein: CASSRDSAVDTQYF. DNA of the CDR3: TGTGCCAGCAGTAGGGACAGCGCGGTAGATACGCAGTATTTT.

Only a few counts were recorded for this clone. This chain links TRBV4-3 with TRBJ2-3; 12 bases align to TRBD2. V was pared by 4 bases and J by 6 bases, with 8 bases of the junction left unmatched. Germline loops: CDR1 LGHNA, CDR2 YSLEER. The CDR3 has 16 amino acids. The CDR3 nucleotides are TGCGCCAGCAGCCGCCTGACTAGCGGGAGTCTCGATACGCAGTATTTT. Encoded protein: CASSRLTSGSLDTQYF.

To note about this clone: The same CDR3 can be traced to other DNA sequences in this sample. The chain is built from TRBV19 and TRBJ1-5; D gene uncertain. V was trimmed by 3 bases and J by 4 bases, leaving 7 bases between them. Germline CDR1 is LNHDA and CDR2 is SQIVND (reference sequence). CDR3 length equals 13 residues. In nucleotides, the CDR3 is TGTGCCAGTAGTATGTTCAGTAATCAGCCCCAGCATTTT. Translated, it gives CASSMFSNQPQHF. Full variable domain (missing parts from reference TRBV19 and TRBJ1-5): DGGITQSPKYLFRKEGQNVTLSCEQNLNHDAMYWYRQDPGQGLRLIYYSQIVNDFQKGDIAEGYSVSREKKESFPLTVTSAQKNPTAFYLCASSMFSNQPQHFGDGTRLSIL.

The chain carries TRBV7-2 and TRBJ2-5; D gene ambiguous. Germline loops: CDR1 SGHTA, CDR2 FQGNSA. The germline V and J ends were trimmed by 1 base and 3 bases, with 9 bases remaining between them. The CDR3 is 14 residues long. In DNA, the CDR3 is TGTGCCAGCAGCTTAGTACGCACAAAAGAGACCCAGTACTTC. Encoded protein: CASSLVRTKETQYF.

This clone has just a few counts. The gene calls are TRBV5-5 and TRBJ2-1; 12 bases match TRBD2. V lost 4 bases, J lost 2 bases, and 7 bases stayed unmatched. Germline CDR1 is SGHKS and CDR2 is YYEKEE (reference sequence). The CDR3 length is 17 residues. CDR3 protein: CASSPPLAGGTYNEQFF. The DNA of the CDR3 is TGTGCCAGCAGCCCCCCACTAGCGGGAGGAACCTACAATGAGCAGTTCTTC.

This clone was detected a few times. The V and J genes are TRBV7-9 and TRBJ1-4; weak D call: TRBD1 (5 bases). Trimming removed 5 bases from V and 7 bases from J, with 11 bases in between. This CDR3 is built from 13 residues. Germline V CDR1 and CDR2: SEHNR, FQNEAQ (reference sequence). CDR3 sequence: CASSQGTVEKLFF. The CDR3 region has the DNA TGTGCCAGCAGCCAAGGGACGGTTGAAAAACTGTTTTTT.

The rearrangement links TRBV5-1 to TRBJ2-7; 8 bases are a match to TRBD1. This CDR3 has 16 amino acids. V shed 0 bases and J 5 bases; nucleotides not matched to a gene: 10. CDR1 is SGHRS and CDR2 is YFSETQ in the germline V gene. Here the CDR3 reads CASSLGGQGGLDEQYF. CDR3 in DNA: TGCGCCAGCAGCTTGGGTGGACAGGGAGGCTTAGACGAGCAGTACTTC. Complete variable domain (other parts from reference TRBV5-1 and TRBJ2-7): KAGVTQTPRYLIKTRGQQVTLSCSPISGHRSVSWYQQTPGQGLQFLFEYFSETQRNKGNFPGRFSGRQFSNSRSEMNVSTLELGDSALYLCASSLGGQGGLDEQYFGPGTRLTVT.

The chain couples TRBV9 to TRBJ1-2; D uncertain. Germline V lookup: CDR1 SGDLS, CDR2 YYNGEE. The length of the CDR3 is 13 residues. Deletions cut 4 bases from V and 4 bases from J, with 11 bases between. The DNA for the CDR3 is TGTGCCAGCAGCTCCTTGGGAGGCTATGGCTACACCTTC. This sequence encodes CASSSLGGYGYTF.

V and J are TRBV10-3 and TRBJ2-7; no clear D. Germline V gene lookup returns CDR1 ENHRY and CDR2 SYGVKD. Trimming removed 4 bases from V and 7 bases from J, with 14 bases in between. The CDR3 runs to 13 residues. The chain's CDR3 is CAISGEKLGEQYF. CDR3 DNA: TGTGCCATCAGTGGAGAGAAATTGGGGGAGCAGTACTTC.

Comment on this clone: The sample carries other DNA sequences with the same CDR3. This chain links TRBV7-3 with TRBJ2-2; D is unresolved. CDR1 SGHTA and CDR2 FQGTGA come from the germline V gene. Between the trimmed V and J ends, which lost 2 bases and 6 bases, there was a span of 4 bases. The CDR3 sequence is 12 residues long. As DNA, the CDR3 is TGTGCCAGCAGCTTACGGGCCGGGGAGCTGTTTTTT. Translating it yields CASSLRAGELFF.

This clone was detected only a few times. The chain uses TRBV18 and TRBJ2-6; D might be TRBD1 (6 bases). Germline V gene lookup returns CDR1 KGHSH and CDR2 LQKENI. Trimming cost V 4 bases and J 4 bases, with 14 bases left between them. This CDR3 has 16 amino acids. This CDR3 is CASSQTTGSGANVLTF. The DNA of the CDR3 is TGTGCCAGCTCACAAACAACAGGGTCAGGGGCCAACGTCCTGACTTTC.

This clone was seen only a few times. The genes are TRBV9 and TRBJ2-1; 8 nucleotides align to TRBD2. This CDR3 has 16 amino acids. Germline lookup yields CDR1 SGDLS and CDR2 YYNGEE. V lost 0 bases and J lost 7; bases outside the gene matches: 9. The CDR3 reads CASSVDPGGPWNEQFF. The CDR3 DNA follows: TGTGCCAGCAGCGTAGACCCGGGAGGGCCGTGGAATGAGCAGTTCTTC.

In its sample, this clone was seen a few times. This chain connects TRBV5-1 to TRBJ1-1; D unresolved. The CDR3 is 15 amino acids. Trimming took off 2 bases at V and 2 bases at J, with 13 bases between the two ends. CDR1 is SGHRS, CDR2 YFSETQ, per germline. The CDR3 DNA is TGCGCCAGCAGCTTTTGGGGATTGGGAAACACTGAAGCTTTCTTT. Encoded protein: CASSFWGLGNTEAFF.